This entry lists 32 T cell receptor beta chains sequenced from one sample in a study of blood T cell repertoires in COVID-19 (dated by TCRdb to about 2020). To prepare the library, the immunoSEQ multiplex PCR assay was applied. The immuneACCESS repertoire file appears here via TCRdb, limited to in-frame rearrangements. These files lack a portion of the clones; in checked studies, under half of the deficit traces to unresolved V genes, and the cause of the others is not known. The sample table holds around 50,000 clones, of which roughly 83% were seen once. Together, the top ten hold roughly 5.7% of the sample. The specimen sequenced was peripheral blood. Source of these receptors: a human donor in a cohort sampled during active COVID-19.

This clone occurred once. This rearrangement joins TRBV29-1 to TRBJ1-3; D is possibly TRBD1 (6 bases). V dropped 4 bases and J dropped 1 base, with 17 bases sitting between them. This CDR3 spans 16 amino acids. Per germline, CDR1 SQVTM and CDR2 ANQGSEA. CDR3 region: CSVAAGGGPSGNTIYF. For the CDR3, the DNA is TGCAGCGTTGCCGCGGGGGGCGGGCCATCTGGAAACACCATATATTTT.

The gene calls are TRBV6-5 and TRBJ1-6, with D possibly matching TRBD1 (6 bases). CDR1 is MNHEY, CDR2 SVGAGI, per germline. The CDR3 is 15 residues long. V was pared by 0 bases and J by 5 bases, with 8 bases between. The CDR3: CASSYSQGNNSPLHF. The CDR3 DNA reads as TGTGCCAGCAGTTACTCGCAGGGGAATAATTCACCCCTCCACTTT.

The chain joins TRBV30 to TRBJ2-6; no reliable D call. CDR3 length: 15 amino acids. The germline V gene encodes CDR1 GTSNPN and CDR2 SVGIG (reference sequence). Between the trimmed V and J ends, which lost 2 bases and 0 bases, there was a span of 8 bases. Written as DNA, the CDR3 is TGTGCCTGGAGTTTATCGGGCTCTGGGGCCAACGTCCTGACTTTC. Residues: CAWSLSGSGANVLTF.

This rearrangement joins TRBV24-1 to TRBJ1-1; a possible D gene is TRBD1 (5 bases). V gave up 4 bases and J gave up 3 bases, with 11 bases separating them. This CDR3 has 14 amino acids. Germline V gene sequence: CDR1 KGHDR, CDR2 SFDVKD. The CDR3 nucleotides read TGTGCCACCAGTGAGGGGGGGATTGACACTGAAGCTTTCTTT. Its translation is CATSEGGIDTEAFF.

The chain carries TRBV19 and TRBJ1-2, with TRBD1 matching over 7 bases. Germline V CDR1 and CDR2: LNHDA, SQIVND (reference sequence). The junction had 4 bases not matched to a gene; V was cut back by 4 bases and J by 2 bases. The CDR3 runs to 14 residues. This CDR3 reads CASSTSQGNYGYTF. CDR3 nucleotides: TGTGCCAGTAGTACCTCACAGGGGAACTATGGCTACACCTTC.

CDR3 region: CASRQKVAVNTEAFF. The DNA for the CDR3 is TGCGCCAGCCGCCAAAAAGTGGCAGTGAACACTGAAGCTTTCTTT. This chain uses TRBV5-1 with TRBJ1-1; D gene unclear. CDR1 SGHRS and CDR2 YFSETQ come from the germline V gene. V was shortened by 7 bases and J by 0 bases, with 16 bases between the two germline ends. This CDR3 contains 15 residues.

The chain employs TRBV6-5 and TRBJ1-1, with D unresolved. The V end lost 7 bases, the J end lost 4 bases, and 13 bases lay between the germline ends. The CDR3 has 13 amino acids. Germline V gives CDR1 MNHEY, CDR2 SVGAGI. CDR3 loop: CASTHPLSTEAFF. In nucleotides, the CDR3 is TGTGCCAGCACGCATCCTTTGAGCACTGAAGCTTTCTTT.

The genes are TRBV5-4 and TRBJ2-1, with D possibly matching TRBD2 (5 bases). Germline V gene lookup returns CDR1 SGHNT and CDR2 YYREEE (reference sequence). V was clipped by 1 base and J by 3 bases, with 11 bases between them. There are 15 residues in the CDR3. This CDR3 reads CASSLWLALYNEQFF. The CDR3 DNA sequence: TGTGCCAGCAGCTTGTGGCTAGCCCTCTACAATGAGCAGTTCTTC.

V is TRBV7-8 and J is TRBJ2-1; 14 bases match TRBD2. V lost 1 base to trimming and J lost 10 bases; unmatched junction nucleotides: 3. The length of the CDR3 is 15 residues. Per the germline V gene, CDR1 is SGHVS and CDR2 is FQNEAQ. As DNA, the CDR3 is TGTGCCAGCAGCTTAGGGACTAGCGGGGGGAGGGAGCAGTTCTTC. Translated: CASSLGTSGGREQFF.

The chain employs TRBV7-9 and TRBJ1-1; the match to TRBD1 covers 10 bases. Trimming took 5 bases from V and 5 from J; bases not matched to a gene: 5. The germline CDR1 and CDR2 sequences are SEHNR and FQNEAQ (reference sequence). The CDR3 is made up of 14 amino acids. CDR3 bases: TGTGCCAGCAGCCAGACAGGGGGCGCAACTGAAGCTTTCTTT. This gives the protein CASSQTGGATEAFF.

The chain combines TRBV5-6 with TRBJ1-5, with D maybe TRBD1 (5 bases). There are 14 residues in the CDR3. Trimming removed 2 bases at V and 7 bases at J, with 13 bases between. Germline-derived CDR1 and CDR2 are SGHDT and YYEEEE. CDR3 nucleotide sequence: TGTGCCAGCAGCTTTCGGGCTACAGGCCAGCCCCAGCATTTT. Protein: CASSFRATGQPQHF.

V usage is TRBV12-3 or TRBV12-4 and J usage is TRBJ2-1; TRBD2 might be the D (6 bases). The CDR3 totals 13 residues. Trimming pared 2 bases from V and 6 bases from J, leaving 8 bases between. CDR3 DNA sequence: TGTGCCAGCAGTTTAACTAGCCCCAATGAGCAGTTCTTC. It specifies CASSLTSPNEQFF.

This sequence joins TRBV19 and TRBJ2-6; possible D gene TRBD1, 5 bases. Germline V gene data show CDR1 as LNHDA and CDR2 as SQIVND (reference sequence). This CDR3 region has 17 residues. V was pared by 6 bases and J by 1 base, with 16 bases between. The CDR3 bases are TGTGCCAGTAGCCGGGCAGGGTATTCATCTGGGGCCAACGTCCTGACTTTC. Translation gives CASSRAGYSSGANVLTF.

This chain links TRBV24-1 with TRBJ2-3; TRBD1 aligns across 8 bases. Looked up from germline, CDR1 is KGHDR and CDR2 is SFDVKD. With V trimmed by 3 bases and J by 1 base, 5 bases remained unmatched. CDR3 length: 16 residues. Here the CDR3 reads CATSDPRGPRTDTQYF. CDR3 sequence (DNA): TGTGCCACCAGTGATCCCAGGGGGCCCCGCACAGATACGCAGTATTTT.

CDR3 sequence: CASSPSVPRRGQPQHF. CDR3 DNA sequence: TGTGCCAGCAGCCCCTCCGTTCCTAGGCGGGGTCAGCCCCAGCATTTT. The chain has TRBV11-2 and TRBJ1-5; no clear D. In germline, CDR1 is SGHAT, CDR2 FQNNGV. Trimming cost V 5 bases and J 6 bases, with 20 bases left between them. This CDR3 has 16 residues.

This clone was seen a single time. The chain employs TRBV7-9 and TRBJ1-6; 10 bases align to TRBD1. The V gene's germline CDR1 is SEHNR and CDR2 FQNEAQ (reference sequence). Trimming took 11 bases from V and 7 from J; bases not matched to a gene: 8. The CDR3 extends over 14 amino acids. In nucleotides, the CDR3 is TGTGCCTCGGGGACAGGGGTCCTAAATTCACCCCTCCACTTT. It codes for CASGTGVLNSPLHF. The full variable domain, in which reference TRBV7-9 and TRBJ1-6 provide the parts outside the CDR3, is DTGVSQNPRHKITKRGQNVTFRCDPISEHNRLYWYRQTLGQGPEFLTYFQNEAQLEKSRLLSDRFSAERPKGSFSTLEIQRTEQGDSAMYLCASGTGVLNSPLHFGNGTRLTVT.

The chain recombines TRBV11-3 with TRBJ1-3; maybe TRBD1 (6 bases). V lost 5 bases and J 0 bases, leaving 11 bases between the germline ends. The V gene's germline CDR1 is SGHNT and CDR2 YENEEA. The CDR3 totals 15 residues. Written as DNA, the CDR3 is TGTGCCAGCAGCCGGACAGCATCCTCTGGAAACACCATATATTTT. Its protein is CASSRTASSGNTIYF.

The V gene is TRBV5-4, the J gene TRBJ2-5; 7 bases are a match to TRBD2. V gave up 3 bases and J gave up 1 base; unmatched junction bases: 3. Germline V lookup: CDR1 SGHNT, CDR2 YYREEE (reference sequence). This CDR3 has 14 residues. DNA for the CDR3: TGTGCCAGCAGCTCCCGCGGGGGCCAAGAGACCCAGTACTTC. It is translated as CASSSRGGQETQYF.

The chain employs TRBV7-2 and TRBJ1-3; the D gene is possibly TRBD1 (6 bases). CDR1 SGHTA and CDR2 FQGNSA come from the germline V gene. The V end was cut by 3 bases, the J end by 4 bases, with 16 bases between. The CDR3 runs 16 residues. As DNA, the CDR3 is TGTGCCAGCAGCTTTTGGGCGGGGGGCTCCGGAAACACCATATATTTT. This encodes CASSFWAGGSGNTIYF.

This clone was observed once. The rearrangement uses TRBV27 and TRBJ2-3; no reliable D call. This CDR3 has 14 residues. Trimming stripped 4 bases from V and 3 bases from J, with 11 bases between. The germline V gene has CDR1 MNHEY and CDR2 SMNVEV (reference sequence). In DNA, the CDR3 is TGTGCCAGCAGTTCCCGCGACTGGACAGATACGCAGTATTTT. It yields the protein CASSSRDWTDTQYF.

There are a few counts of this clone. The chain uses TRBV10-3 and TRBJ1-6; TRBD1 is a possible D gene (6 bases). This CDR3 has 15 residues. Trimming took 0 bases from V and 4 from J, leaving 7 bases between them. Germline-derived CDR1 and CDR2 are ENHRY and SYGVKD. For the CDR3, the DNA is TGTGCCATCAGTGAGTCGACAGGTTATAATTCACCCCTCCACTTT. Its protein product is CAISESTGYNSPLHF.

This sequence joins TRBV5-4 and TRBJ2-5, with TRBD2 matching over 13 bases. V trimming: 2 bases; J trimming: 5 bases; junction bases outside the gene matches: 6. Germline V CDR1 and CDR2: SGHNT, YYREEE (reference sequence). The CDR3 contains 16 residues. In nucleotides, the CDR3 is TGTGCCAGCAGCTTTGCCGGGACTAGCGGGGCCGAGACCCAGTACTTC. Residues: CASSFAGTSGAETQYF.

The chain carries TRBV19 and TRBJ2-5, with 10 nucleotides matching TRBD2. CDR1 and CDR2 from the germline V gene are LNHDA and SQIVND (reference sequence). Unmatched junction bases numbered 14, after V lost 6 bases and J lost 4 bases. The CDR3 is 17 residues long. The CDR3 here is CASSLGTAGGARETQYF. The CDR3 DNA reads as TGTGCCAGTAGCTTAGGGACAGCGGGGGGGGCGCGAGAGACCCAGTACTTC.

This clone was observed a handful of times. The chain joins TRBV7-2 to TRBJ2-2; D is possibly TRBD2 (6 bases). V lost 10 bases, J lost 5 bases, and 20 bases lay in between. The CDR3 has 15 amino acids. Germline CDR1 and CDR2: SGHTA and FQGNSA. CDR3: CATSDYSGTTGELFF. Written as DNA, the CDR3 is TGTGCCACTTCGGACTACTCTGGTACTACCGGGGAGCTGTTTTTT.

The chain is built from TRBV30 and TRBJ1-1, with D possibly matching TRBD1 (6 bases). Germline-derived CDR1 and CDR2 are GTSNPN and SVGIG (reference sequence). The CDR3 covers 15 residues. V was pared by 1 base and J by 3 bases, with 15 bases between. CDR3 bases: TGTGCCTGGAGTGCTACGGGCAGGGGTTACACTGAAGCTTTCTTT. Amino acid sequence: CAWSATGRGYTEAFF.

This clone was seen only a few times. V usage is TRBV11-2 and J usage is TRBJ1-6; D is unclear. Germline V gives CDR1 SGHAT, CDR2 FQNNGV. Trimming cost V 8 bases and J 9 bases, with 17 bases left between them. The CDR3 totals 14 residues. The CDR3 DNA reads TGTGCCAGCGGAAGGAGGGAAGGAACTTCACCCCTCCACTTT. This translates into CASGRREGTSPLHF.

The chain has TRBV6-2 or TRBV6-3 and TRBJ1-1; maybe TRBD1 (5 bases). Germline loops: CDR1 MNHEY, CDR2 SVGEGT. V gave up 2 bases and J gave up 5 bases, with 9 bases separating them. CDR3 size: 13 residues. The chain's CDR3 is CASSYAGWTEAFF. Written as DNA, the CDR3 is TGTGCCAGCAGTTACGCAGGGTGGACTGAAGCTTTCTTT.

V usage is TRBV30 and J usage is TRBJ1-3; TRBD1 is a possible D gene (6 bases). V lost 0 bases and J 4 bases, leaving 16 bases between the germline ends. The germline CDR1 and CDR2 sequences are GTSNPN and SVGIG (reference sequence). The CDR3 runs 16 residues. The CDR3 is CAWSVLVTGRGNTIYF. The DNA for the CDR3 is TGTGCCTGGAGTGTACTGGTCACAGGGAGAGGAAACACCATATATTTT.

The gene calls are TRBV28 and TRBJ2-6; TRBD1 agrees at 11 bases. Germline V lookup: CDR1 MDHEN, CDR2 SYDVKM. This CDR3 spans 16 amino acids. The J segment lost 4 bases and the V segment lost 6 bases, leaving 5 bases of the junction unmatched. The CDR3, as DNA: TGTGCCAGCAGAGGACAGGGGGCGAGGGGGGCCAACGTCCTGACTTTC. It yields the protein CASRGQGARGANVLTF.

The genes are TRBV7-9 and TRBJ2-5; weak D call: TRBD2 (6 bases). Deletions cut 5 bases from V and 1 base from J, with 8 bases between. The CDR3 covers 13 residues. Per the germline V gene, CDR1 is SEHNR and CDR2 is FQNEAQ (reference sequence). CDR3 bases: TGTGCCAGCAGCCGGGGACTCCAAGAGACCCAGTACTTC. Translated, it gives CASSRGLQETQYF.

The CDR3 bases are TGCGCCAGCAGTTGGTCGGGCGGGGAGCTGTTTTTT. Its translation: CASSWSGGELFF. The chain carries TRBV5-1 and TRBJ2-2; D gene ambiguous. Germline values: CDR1 SGHRS, CDR2 YFSETQ. The CDR3 has 12 amino acids. V lost 5 bases and J lost 7, with 9 bases in between.

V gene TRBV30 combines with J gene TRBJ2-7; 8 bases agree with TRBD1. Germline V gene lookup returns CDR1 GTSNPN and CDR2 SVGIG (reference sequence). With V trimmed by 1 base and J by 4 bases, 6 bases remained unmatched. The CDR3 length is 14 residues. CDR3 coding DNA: TGTGCCTGGAGTGGGCCGGGACAGGCATACGAGCAGTACTTC. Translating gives CAWSGPGQAYEQYF.